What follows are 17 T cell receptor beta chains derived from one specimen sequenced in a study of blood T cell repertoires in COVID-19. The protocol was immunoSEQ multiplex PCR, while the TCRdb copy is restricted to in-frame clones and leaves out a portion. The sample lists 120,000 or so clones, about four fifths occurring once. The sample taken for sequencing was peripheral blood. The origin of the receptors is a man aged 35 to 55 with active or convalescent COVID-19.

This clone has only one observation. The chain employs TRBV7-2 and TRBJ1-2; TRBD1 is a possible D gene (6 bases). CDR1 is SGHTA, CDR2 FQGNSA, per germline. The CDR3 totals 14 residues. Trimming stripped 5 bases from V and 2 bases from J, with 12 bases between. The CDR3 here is CASSHREPNYGYTF. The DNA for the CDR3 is TGTGCCAGCAGCCACAGGGAACCAAACTATGGCTACACCTTC.

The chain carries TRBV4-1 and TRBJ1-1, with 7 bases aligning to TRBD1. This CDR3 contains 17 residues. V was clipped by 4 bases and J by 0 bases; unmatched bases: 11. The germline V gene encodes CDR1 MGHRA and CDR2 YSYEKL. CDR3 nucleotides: TGCGCCAGCAGCCCTCGAGGGGGCGATACCATGAACACTGAAGCTTTCTTT. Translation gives CASSPRGGDTMNTEAFF.

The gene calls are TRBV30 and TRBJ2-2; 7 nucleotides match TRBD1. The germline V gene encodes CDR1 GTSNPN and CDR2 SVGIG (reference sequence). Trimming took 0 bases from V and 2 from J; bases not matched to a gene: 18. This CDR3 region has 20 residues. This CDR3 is CAWSVRFRVLGQANTGELFF. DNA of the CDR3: TGTGCCTGGAGTGTACGTTTCAGGGTCCTTGGACAGGCAAACACCGGGGAGCTGTTTTTT.

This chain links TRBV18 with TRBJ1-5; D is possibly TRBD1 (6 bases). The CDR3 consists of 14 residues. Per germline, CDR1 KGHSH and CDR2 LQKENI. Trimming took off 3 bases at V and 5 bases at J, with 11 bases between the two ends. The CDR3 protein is CASSPKAGDQPQHF. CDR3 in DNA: TGTGCCAGCTCACCTAAGGCAGGGGATCAGCCCCAGCATTTT.

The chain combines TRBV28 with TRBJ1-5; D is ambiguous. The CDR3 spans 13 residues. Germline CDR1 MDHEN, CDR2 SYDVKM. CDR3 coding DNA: TGTGGGGCGGGGTCCCTAGGAGATCAGCCCCAGCATTTT. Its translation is CGAGSLGDQPQHF.

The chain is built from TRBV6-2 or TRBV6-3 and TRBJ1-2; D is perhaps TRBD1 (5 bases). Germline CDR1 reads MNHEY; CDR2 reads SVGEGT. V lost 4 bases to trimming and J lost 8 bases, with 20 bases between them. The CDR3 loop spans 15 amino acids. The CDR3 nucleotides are TGTGCCAGCAGTTCGCGGGACGGATTCACAAGGGGCTACACCTTC. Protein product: CASSSRDGFTRGYTF.

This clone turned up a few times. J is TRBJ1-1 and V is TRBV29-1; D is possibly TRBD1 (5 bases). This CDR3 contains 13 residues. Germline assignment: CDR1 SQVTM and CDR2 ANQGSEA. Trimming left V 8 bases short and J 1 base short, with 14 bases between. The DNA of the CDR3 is TGCAGCACACCGGGGGGAGGGAACACTGAAGCTTTCTTT. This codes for CSTPGGGNTEAFF.

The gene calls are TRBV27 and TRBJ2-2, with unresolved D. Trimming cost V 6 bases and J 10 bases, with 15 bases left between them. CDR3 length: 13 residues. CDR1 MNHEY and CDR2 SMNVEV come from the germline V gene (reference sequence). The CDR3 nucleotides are TGTGCCAGCAGCCCCTTACAGCAATCGGAGCTGTTTTTT. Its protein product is CASSPLQQSELFF.

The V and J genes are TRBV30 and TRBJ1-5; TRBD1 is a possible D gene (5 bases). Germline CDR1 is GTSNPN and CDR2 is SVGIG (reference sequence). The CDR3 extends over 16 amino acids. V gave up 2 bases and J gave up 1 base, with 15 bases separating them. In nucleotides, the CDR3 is TGTGCCTGGAGTTTGGGGGGAAAGGGGAGCAATCAGCCCCAGCATTTT. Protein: CAWSLGGKGSNQPQHF.

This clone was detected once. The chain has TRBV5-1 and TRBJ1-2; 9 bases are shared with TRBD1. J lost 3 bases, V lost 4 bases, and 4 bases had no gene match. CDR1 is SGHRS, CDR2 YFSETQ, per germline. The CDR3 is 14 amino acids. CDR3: CASSTTGGDYGYTF. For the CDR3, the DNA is TGCGCCAGCAGCACAACAGGGGGCGACTATGGCTACACCTTC. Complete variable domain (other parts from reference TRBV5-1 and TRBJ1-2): KAGVTQTPRYLIKTRGQQVTLSCSPISGHRSVSWYQQTPGQGLQFLFEYFSETQRNKGNFPGRFSGRQFSNSRSEMNVSTLELGDSALYLCASSTTGGDYGYTFGSGTRLTVV.

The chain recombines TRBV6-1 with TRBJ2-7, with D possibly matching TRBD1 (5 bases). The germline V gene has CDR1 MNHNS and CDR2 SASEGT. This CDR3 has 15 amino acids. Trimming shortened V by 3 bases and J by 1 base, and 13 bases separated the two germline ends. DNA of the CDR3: TGTGCCAGCAGTGATGAGGACATATCTTCCTACGAGCAGTACTTC. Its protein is CASSDEDISSYEQYF.

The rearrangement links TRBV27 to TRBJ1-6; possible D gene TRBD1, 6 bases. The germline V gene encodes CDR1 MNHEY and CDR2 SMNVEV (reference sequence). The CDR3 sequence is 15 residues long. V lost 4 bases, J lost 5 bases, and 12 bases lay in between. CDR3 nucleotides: TGTGCCAGCAGTTATATCGACAGGAATAATTCACCCCTCCACTTT. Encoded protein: CASSYIDRNNSPLHF.

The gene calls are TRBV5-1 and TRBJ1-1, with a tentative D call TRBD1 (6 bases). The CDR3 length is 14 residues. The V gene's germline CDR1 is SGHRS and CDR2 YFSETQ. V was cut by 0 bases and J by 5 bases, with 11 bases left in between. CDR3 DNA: TGCGCCAGCAGCTTGGGAGGGGGTGGTACTGAAGCTTTCTTT. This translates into CASSLGGGGTEAFF.

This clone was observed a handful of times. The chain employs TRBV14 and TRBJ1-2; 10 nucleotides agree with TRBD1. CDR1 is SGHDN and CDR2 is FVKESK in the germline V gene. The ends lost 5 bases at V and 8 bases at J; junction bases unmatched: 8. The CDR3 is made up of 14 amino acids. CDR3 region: CASSLTGTGAGYTF. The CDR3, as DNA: TGTGCCAGCAGCTTGACCGGGACAGGGGCCGGCTACACCTTC.

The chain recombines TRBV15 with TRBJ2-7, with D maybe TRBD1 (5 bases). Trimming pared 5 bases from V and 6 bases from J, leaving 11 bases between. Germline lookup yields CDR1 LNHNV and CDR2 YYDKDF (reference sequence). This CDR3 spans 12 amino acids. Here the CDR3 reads CATSSRGSEQYF. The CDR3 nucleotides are TGTGCCACCAGCTCTAGGGGTAGCGAGCAGTACTTC.

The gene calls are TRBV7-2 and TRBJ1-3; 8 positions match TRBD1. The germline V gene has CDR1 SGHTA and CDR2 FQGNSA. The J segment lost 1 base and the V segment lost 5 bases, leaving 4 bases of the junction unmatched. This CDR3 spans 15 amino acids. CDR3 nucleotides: TGTGCCAGCAGCCTCACAGGGGGATCTGGAAACACCATATATTTT. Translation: CASSLTGGSGNTIYF.

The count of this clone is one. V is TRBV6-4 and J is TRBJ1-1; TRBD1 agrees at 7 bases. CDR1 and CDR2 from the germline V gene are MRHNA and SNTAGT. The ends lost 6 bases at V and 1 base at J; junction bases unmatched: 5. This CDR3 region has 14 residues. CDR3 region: CASSTDRANTEAFF. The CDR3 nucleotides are TGTGCCAGCAGCACAGACAGGGCGAACACTGAAGCTTTCTTT.